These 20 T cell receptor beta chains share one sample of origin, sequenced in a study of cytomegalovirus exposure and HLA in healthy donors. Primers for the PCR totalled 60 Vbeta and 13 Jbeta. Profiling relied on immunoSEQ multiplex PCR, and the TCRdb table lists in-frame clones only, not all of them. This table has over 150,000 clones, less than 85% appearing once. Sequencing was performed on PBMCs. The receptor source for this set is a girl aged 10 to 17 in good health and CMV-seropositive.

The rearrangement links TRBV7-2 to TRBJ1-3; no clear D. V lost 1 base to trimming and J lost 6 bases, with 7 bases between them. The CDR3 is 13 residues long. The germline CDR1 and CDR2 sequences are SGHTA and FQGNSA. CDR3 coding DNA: TGTGCCAGCAGCTTAGAGCGGGAAAACACCATATATTTT. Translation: CASSLERENTIYF.

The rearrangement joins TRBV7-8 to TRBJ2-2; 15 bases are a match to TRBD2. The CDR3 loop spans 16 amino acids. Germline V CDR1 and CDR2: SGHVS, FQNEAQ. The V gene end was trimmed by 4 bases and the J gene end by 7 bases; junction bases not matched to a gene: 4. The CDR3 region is CASSSGLAGGLGELFF. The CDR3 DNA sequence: TGTGCCAGCAGCTCAGGACTAGCGGGGGGGCTCGGGGAGCTGTTTTTT.

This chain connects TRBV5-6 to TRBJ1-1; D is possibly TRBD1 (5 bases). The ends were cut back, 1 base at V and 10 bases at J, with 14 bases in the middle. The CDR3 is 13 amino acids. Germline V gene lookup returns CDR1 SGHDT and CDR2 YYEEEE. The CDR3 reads CASSLPGGEGAFF. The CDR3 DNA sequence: TGTGCCAGCAGCTTGCCGGGGGGTGAAGGAGCTTTCTTT. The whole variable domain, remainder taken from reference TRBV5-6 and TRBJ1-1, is DAGVTQSPTHLIKTRGQQVTLRCSPKSGHDTVSWYQQALGQGPQFIFQYYEEEERQRGNFPDRFSGHQFPNYSSELNVNALLLGDSALYLCASSLPGGEGAFFGQGTRLTVV.

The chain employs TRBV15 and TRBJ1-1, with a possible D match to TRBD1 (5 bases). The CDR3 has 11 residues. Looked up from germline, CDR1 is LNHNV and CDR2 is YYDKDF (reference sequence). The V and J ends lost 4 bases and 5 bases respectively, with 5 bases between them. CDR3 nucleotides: TGTGCCACCAGCAAGGGGACTGAAGCTTTCTTT. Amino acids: CATSKGTEAFF.

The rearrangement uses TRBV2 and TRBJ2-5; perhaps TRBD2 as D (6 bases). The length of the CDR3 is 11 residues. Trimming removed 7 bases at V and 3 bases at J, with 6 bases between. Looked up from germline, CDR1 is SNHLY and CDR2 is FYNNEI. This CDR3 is CASTGEETQYF. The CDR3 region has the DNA TGTGCCAGCACGGGAGAAGAGACCCAGTACTTC.

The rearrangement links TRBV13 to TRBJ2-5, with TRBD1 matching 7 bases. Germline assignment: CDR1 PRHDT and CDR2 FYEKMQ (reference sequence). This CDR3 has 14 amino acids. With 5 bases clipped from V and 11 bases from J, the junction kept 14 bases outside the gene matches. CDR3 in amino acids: CASSVTRGPREQYF. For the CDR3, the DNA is TGTGCCAGCAGCGTAACTAGGGGGCCCAGGGAGCAGTACTTC.

The CDR3 is CATLDSPSYEQYF. CDR3 DNA sequence: TGTGCCACTTTGGACAGCCCTTCCTACGAGCAGTACTTC. This chain joins TRBV10-3 and TRBJ2-7; a possible D gene is TRBD1 (6 bases). The V gene's germline CDR1 is ENHRY and CDR2 SYGVKD. V was trimmed by 10 bases and J by 1 base, leaving 14 bases between them. This CDR3 comprises 13 residues.

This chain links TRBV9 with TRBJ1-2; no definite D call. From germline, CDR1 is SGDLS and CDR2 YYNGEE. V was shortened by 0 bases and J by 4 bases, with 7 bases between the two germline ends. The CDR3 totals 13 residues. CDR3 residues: CASSVDGIYGYTF. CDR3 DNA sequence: TGTGCCAGCAGCGTAGACGGTATCTATGGCTACACCTTC.

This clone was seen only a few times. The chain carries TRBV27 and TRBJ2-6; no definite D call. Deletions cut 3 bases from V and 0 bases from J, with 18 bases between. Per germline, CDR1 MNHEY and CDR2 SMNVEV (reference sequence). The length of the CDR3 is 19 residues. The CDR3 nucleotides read TGTGCCAGCAGTTTCCGCCCGGCGGCCGTAAGCTCTGGGGCCAACGTCCTGACTTTC. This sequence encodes CASSFRPAAVSSGANVLTF.

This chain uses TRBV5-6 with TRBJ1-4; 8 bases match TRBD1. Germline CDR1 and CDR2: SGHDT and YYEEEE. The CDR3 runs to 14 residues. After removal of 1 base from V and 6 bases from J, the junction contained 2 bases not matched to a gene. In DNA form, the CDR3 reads TGTGCCAGCAGCTTGCCACAGGGGGATGAAAAACTGTTTTTT. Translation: CASSLPQGDEKLFF.

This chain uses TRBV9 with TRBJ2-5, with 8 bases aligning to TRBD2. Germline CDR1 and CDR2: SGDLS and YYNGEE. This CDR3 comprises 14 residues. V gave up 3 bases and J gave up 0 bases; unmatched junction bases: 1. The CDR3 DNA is TGTGCCAGCAGCGGCGGGGGGTACCAAGAGACCCAGTACTTC. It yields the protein CASSGGGYQETQYF.

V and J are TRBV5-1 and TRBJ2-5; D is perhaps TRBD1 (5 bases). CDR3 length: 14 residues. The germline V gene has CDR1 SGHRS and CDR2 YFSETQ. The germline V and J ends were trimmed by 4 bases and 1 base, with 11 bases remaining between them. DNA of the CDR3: TGCGCCAGCAGCCCATTCAGGGTCCAAGAGACCCAGTACTTC. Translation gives CASSPFRVQETQYF.

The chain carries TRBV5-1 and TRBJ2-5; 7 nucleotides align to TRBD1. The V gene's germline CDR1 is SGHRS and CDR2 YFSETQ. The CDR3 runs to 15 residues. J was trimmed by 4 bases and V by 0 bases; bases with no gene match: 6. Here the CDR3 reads CASSLVGTEAETQYF. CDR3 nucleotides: TGCGCCAGCAGCTTGGTGGGGACAGAAGCAGAGACCCAGTACTTC.

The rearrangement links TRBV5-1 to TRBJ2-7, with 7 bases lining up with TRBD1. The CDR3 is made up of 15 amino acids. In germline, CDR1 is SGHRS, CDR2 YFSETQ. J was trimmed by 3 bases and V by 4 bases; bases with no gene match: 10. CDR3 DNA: TGCGCCAGCAGCCAGGCCGGGACAGTGAACTACGAGCAGTACTTC. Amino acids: CASSQAGTVNYEQYF.

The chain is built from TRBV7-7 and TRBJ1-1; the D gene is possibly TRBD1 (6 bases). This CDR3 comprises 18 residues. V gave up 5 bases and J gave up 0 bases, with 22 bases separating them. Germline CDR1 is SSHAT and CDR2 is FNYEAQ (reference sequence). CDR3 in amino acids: CASSRITGISGMNTEAFF. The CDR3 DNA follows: TGTGCCAGCAGCCGAATAACAGGGATCAGCGGGATGAACACTGAAGCTTTCTTT.

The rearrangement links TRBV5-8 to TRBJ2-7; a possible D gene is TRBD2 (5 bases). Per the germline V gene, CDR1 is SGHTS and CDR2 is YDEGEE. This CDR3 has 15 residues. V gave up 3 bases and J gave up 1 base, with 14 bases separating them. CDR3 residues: CASSSGPGSSYEQYF. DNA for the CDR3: TGTGCCAGCAGCTCCGGTCCGGGATCATCCTACGAGCAGTACTTC. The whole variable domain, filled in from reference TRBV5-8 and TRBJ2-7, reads EAGVTQSPTHLIKTRGQQATLRCSPISGHTSVYWYQQALGLGLQFLLWYDEGEERNRGNFPPRFSGRQFPNYSSELNVNALELEDSALYLCASSSGPGSSYEQYFGPGTRLTVT.

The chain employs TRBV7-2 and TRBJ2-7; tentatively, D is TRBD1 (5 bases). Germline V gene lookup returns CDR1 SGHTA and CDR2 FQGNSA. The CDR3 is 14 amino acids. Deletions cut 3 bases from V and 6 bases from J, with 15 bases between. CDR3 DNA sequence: TGTGCCAGCAGCTTTTCACAGGCCACCTCCGAGCAGTACTTC. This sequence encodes CASSFSQATSEQYF.

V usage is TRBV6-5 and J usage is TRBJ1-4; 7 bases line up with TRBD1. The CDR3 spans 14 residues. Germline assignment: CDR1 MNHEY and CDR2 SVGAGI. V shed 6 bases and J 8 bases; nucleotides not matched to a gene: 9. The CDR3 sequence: CASRGDSILEKLFF. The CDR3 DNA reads TGTGCCAGCAGAGGGGACAGTATCTTAGAAAAACTGTTTTTT.

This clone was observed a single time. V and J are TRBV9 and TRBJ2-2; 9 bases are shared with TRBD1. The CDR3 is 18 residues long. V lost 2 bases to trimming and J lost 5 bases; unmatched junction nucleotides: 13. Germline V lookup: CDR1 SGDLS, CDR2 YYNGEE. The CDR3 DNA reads TGTGCCAGCAGCGTGGACAGGGGATTGCGGGTGTCAACCGGGGAGCTGTTTTTT. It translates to CASSVDRGLRVSTGELFF.

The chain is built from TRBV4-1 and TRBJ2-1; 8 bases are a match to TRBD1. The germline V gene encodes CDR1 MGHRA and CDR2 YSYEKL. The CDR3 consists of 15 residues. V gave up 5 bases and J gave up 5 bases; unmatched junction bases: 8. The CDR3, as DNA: TGCGCCAGCAGCAAACCGGGACAGGCAAACAATGAGCAGTTCTTC. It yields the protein CASSKPGQANNEQFF.